This T cell receptor (beta chain) was identified in a study of blood T cell repertoires in COVID-19 (dated by TCRdb to the early 2020s). About the full investigation: Collaborator samples came from the United States, Italy and Spain and covered acute and convalescent phases of COVID-19. Where available, HLA class I and class II types were taken from metadata supplied by the sample provider and were not determined by assay-based typing. A de-identified subject ID, COVID-19 status, age in years and sex were almost always included in the sample metadata. The samples were drawn from two sources: the first 160 participants of the ongoing ImmuneRACE study, and about 1,300 subjects contributed by 6 global collaborators. The repertoires were made available in a free public database intended to serve as a resource for research on the immune response to SARS-CoV-2. The prospective study material was composed of cDNA or gDNA derived from T cells, B-cell-depleted T cells, or PBMCs. Deeply sampled blood TCRbeta repertoires from subjects exposed to, actively infected with, or recovered from COVID-19 were included in the dataset.

The collaborating institutions used their own protocols to collect whole blood in K2EDTA tubes. For TCRbeta analysis, collaborators shipped samples in one of three forms: frozen whole blood, isolated PBMCs, or DNA extracted from either of those sample types. The germline V gene encodes CDR1 SNHLY and CDR2 FYNNEI. The CDR3, cysteine through phenylalanine, is 14 amino acids long. Left in the record is the CDR3 DNA by itself, 42 bases read in frame from the first base. For this chain, trimming is 6 bases at the V end and 8 bases at the J end, and the number of junction bases without a gene match is 10. TCRbeta CDR3 regions were amplified from genomic DNA using the immunoSEQ Assay, a bias-controlled multiplex PCR. The authors processed their data as follows. Nucleated cell counts per sample were estimated from amplification of reference gene primers within the assay. Sequence reads were collapsed and filtered to measure the absolute abundance of every unique TCRbeta CDR3 rearrangement. Productive Simpson clonality was computed per sample as the square root of Simpson's diversity index over productive rearrangements. TCRdb took this table from immuneACCESS and kept in-frame rearrangements with V and J called. Such tables lack part of the clones; where checked against another copy, unresolved V genes explain under half of the gap, and the rest is unexplained. The V and J calls and the clone size are those of that table, but D and trimming were determined from the DNA. This sample gives 90,000 to 130,000 clones in total; 88% of them show up just once. Less than 2.5% of the sample goes to the ten largest clones.

What the authors observed across the whole study: How much clinical and demographic metadata was included differed by source and by participant, and the metadata was provided uncurated.

As to this clone: Its binding antigen is unknown. Per-nucleotide qualities are absent, and no much larger clonotype sits a single base away.

Sequenced sample: peripheral blood. The sequence was collected from a human donor in a cohort sampled during active COVID-19. This chain joins TRBV2 to TRBJ2-1; 7 middle bases align to TRBD2. The bases are TGTGCCAGCAGGGTGCGCGGGAGAATAGATGAGCAGTTCTTC. This gives the protein CASRVRGRIDEQFF. Reference TRBV2 and TRBJ2-1 proteins supply the regions before and after the CDR3; the full variable domain is: EPEVTQTPSHQVTQMGQEVILRCVPISNHLYFYWYRQILGQKVEFLVSFYNNEISEKSEIFDDQFSVERPDGSNFTLKIRSTKLEDSAMYFCASRVRGRIDEQFFGPGTRLTVL.